The next 20 T cell receptor beta chains were all read from a single sample in a study of shared T cell receptors in the human thymus. Assay used: immunoSEQ multiplex PCR; TCRdb lists only in-frame clones, some missing. The table lists some 760,000 clones, 80% to 90% of them singletons. These data were also filed under a second study, of human thymus T cells.

Material for sequencing was thymocytes. The source of these receptors is a girl under three years old with a congenital heart defect.

This sequence joins TRBV7-9 and TRBJ1-1; the match to TRBD1 covers 7 bases. The length of the CDR3 is 16 residues. With 5 bases clipped from V and 7 bases from J, the junction kept 16 bases outside the gene matches. CDR1 and CDR2 (germline): SEHNR, FQNEAQ (reference sequence). CDR3: CASSRRTGEEDREAFF. CDR3 DNA: TGTGCCAGCAGCCGGCGCACAGGGGAGGAGGACCGTGAAGCTTTCTTT.

V usage is TRBV29-1 and J usage is TRBJ1-3; D remains unclear. Germline CDR1 SQVTM, CDR2 ANQGSEA. The CDR3 covers 11 residues. The CDR3 DNA sequence: TGCAGTGTAAACTCTGGAAACACCATATATTTT. Encoded protein: CSVNSGNTIYF.

The CDR3 nucleotides are TGTGCCAGTAGTATGGGCCCTCGAGACACCCCTGCTTTCTTT. Protein product: CASSMGPRDTPAFF. This chain connects TRBV19 to TRBJ1-1; no definite D call. The CDR3 extends over 14 amino acids. V lost 3 bases and J lost 11, with 19 bases in between. Germline V lookup: CDR1 LNHDA, CDR2 SQIVND (reference sequence).

CDR3 in DNA: TGTGCCAGCAGCCGAAGCCAAGGGGGCCGGGGCTACACCTTC. Its protein product is CASSRSQGGRGYTF. This sequence joins TRBV9 and TRBJ1-2, with 7 bases aligning to TRBD1. The CDR3 is made up of 14 amino acids. CDR1 is SGDLS and CDR2 is YYNGEE in the germline V gene. The trim removed 4 bases at V and 8 bases at J, leaving 11 bases unmatched.

This clone was found once. The rearrangement links TRBV27 to TRBJ1-2; possible D gene TRBD1, 5 bases. With 8 bases removed from V and 3 bases from J, the gap between germline ends came to 16 bases. The CDR3 sequence is 14 residues long. CDR1 is MNHEY and CDR2 is SMNVEV in the germline V gene (reference sequence). DNA of the CDR3: TGTGCCAGCGCCAGGGCAAAAGGAGACTATGGCTACACCTTC. Protein sequence: CASARAKGDYGYTF.

The chain links TRBV6-4 to TRBJ2-2, with D possibly being TRBD1 (6 bases). The ends were cut back, 1 base at V and 5 bases at J, with 11 bases in the middle. The CDR3 is made up of 15 amino acids. Germline lookup yields CDR1 MRHNA and CDR2 SNTAGT. The CDR3 coding sequence is TGTGCCAGCAGTGACTTTTTCCAGGGGACCGGGGAGCTGTTTTTT. As protein: CASSDFFQGTGELFF.

The sample holds a few counts of this clone. The chain joins TRBV25-1 to TRBJ2-3; a weak D match, TRBD1 (6 bases). V was shortened by 1 base and J by 4 bases, with 15 bases between the two germline ends. CDR1 and CDR2 from the germline V gene are MGHDK and SYGVNS. The CDR3 contains 16 residues. CDR3 amino acids: CASSESQGGGADTQYF. The CDR3 DNA reads as TGTGCCAGCAGTGAATCACAGGGTGGAGGTGCAGATACGCAGTATTTT.

This sequence joins TRBV6-5 and TRBJ2-1, with a tentative D call TRBD1 (5 bases). The V gene's germline CDR1 is MNHEY and CDR2 SVGAGI. The CDR3 length is 15 residues. V lost 6 bases, J lost 2 bases, and 14 bases lay in between. The CDR3 DNA reads as TGTGCCAGCAGAAAAACAGGCCCTCCCTACAATGAGCAGTTCTTC. Encoded protein: CASRKTGPPYNEQFF.

V and J are TRBV30 and TRBJ1-2; D perhaps matches TRBD1 (6 bases). V lost 6 bases and J lost 13, with 15 bases in between. The CDR3 is 10 amino acids. Germline CDR1 is GTSNPN and CDR2 is SVGIG (reference sequence). The CDR3 nucleotides are TGTGCCTGTCAGGGGCCGCCGCCCACCTTC. Encoded protein: CACQGPPPTF.

The chain links TRBV6-6 to TRBJ1-4; 7 positions agree with TRBD1. This CDR3 is 16 amino acids long. Germline values: CDR1 MNHNY, CDR2 SVGAGI (reference sequence). The junction had 9 bases not matched to a gene; V was cut back by 8 bases and J by 0 bases. The chain's CDR3 is CASSRVGTATNEKLFF. The CDR3 DNA is TGTGCCAGCTCACGGGTGGGGACAGCAACTAATGAAAAACTGTTTTTT.

This chain links TRBV27 with TRBJ1-6; 9 bases fit TRBD1. After removal of 3 bases from V and 5 bases from J, the junction contained 17 bases not matched to a gene. The germline V gene has CDR1 MNHEY and CDR2 SMNVEV (reference sequence). The CDR3 runs 20 residues. The CDR3 region has the DNA TGTGCCAGCAGTTTGTGTCCGGACAGGGGTGGCCAAAATAATAATTCACCCCTCCACTTT. It codes for CASSLCPDRGGQNNNSPLHF.

V and J are TRBV5-5 and TRBJ2-7; 7 nucleotides match TRBD2. CDR3 length equals 15 residues. From germline, CDR1 is SGHKS and CDR2 YYEKEE (reference sequence). Trimming removed 4 bases from V and 2 bases from J; junction bases left unmatched: 9. CDR3 coding DNA: TGTGCCAGCAGCAACGGGGGGTCCCCGACCTACGAGCAGTACTTC. Translating it yields CASSNGGSPTYEQYF.

J is TRBJ2-3 and V is TRBV29-1, with D hard to call. Germline lookup yields CDR1 SQVTM and CDR2 ANQGSEA. The CDR3 extends over 16 amino acids. Trimming stripped 0 bases from V and 1 base from J, with 14 bases between. The CDR3 here is CSVEDEVEVGTDTQYF. The CDR3, as DNA: TGCAGCGTTGAAGACGAGGTCGAGGTCGGCACAGATACGCAGTATTTT.

This clone was counted between two and nine times. In the same sample, other DNA sequences code for this CDR3. In DNA form, the CDR3 reads TGCAGCGTTGACAGGGGAGATACGCAGTATTTT. Translation gives CSVDRGDTQYF. The chain is built from TRBV29-1 and TRBJ2-3; D perhaps matches TRBD1 (6 bases). Trimming cost V 3 bases and J 5 bases, with 6 bases left between them. The CDR3 has 11 residues. The germline V gene encodes CDR1 SQVTM and CDR2 ANQGSEA.

This clone has just one count. J is TRBJ1-2 and V is TRBV10-3; no clear D gene. V was pared by 0 bases and J by 8 bases, with 22 bases between. The CDR3 runs to 17 residues. The germline gives CDR1 ENHRY, CDR2 SYGVKD. In DNA, the CDR3 is TGTGCCATCAGTGAGTCCGGGAGCAGAGGCTACCCCCGCGGCTACACCTTC. Translation: CAISESGSRGYPRGYTF.

V is TRBV11-2 and J is TRBJ1-1; D is possibly TRBD1 (6 bases). Germline assignment: CDR1 SGHAT and CDR2 FQNNGV. The CDR3 has 17 amino acids. Trimming took off 4 bases at V and 3 bases at J, with 21 bases between the two ends. Written as DNA, the CDR3 is TGTGCCAGCAGCTCCAACAGGGTGAGTGGGAGGGACACTGAAGCTTTCTTT. Protein sequence: CASSSNRVSGRDTEAFF.

The chain employs TRBV27 and TRBJ1-3; 8 bases are a match to TRBD1. The V gene end was trimmed by 8 bases and the J gene end by 2 bases; junction bases not matched to a gene: 2. CDR1 MNHEY and CDR2 SMNVEV come from the germline V gene (reference sequence). This CDR3 region has 13 residues. This CDR3 reads CASSTGAGNTIYF. The CDR3 nucleotides read TGTGCCAGCTCGACAGGGGCTGGAAACACCATATATTTT.

The rearrangement links TRBV19 to TRBJ1-6, with TRBD1 as a possible D gene (5 bases). This CDR3 spans 15 amino acids. Germline assignment: CDR1 LNHDA and CDR2 SQIVND (reference sequence). The ends were cut back, 5 bases at V and 9 bases at J, with 17 bases in the middle. This CDR3 is CASSLVFRQTSPLHF. Written as DNA, the CDR3 is TGTGCCAGTAGTCTAGTGTTTAGACAGACTTCACCCCTCCACTTT.

The table lists this clone with a count of one. The J gene is TRBJ1-1, the V gene TRBV4-1, with TRBD1 matching over 7 bases. Unmatched junction bases numbered 21, after V lost 1 base and J lost 1 base. Per germline, CDR1 MGHRA and CDR2 YSYEKL. The length of the CDR3 is 21 residues. The DNA for the CDR3 is TGCGCCAGCAGCCAAGTGACCCGGGACAGCGTAAAAAGTCTGAGGAACACTGAAGCTTTCTTT. It translates to CASSQVTRDSVKSLRNTEAFF.

The chain uses TRBV28 and TRBJ1-1; 7 nucleotides agree with TRBD1. V lost 5 bases and J lost 5; bases outside the gene matches: 5. The CDR3 consists of 13 residues. CDR1 and CDR2 (germline): MDHEN, SYDVKM. The CDR3 is CASSTGVRTEAFF. CDR3 DNA sequence: TGTGCCAGCAGTACAGGGGTTCGGACTGAAGCTTTCTTT.